These 16 T cell receptor beta chains came from one sample sequenced in a study of vaccination effects on CD4 cells after COVID-19. Their antigen targets remain unknown. The culture ran for approximately 10 days, and then CD4+ T cells were isolated. The participants, recipients of two vaccine doses, got either BNT162b2 or mRNA-1273. Only in-frame clones appear in the TCRdb table, and some are missing; sequencing was by immunoSEQ multiplex PCR. There are 70,000 or so clones in the sample; roughly 73% occur only once, and 2% to 3% lies in the top ten. The sequenced sample was CD4+ T cells from PBMCs cultured without peptide, obtained after COVID-19 vaccination. The receptors were gathered from a human donor who received a COVID-19 vaccine.

The DNA of the CDR3 is TGTGCCAGCAGGGAGGTTTATCTACTGACAGGGAACATTAATGAAAAACTGTTTTTT. Encoded protein: CASREVYLLTGNINEKLFF. The chain uses TRBV2 and TRBJ1-4; 7 nucleotides match TRBD1. The length of the CDR3 is 19 residues. Losses at the gene ends were 6 bases for V and 4 bases for J; bases not matched to a gene: 20. Germline CDR1 SNHLY, CDR2 FYNNEI.

The CDR3 nucleotides are TGTGCCAGCTCAGGCACAAACAGGGGGACTAACTATGGCTACACCTTC. Translation: CASSGTNRGTNYGYTF. The chain employs TRBV18 and TRBJ1-2; 8 positions agree with TRBD1. The CDR3 contains 16 residues. V was pared by 5 bases and J by 0 bases, with 8 bases of the junction left unmatched. CDR1 and CDR2 from the germline V gene are KGHSH and LQKENI.

The chain has TRBV5-1 and TRBJ2-1; D might be TRBD1 or TRBD2, each matching 5 bases. Deletions cut 3 bases from V and 4 bases from J, with 14 bases between. Germline V lookup: CDR1 SGHRS, CDR2 YFSETQ. This CDR3 contains 15 residues. The DNA of the CDR3 is TGCGCCAGCAGCTCGCTGGGGGTGGGATACAATGAGCAGTTCTTC. Its translation: CASSSLGVGYNEQFF.

The chain employs TRBV19 and TRBJ2-1; 7 nucleotides match TRBD2. From germline, CDR1 is LNHDA and CDR2 SQIVND (reference sequence). CDR3 length: 13 residues. The trim removed 1 base at V and 7 bases at J, leaving 1 base unmatched. CDR3 in DNA: TGTGCCAGTAGTATAGGGGGGGGGAATGAGCAGTTCTTC. It encodes CASSIGGGNEQFF.

The V gene is TRBV27, the J gene TRBJ2-2; 8 bases are a match to TRBD1. This CDR3 comprises 15 residues. V lost 7 bases to trimming and J lost 6 bases; unmatched junction nucleotides: 10. Germline-derived CDR1 and CDR2 are MNHEY and SMNVEV (reference sequence). The CDR3 bases are TGTGCCAGCAAGAAATTGGACAGGGACGCCGGGGAGCTGTTTTTT. It specifies CASKKLDRDAGELFF.

The chain carries TRBV27 and TRBJ1-5; TRBD1 might be the D (5 bases). The CDR3 spans 17 residues. Trimming shortened V by 5 bases and J by 3 bases, and 20 bases separated the two germline ends. Looked up from germline, CDR1 is MNHEY and CDR2 is SMNVEV (reference sequence). CDR3 sequence reads: CASSPAFRGGSNQPQHF. CDR3 sequence (DNA): TGTGCCAGCAGTCCCGCCTTTCGTGGGGGTTCCAATCAGCCCCAGCATTTT.

The CDR3 here is CASSAIGNTIYF. CDR3 bases: TGTGCCAGCAGCGCTATTGGAAACACCATATATTTT. The rearrangement uses TRBV11-2 and TRBJ1-3, with no clear D. CDR3 size: 12 residues. V shed 5 bases and J shed 3 bases, with 5 bases lying between them. The germline V gene has CDR1 SGHAT and CDR2 FQNNGV.

The gene calls are TRBV7-2 and TRBJ2-3; 7 bases match TRBD2. Looked up from germline, CDR1 is SGHTA and CDR2 is FQGNSA. Unmatched junction bases numbered 1, after V lost 3 bases and J lost 4 bases. This CDR3 comprises 13 residues. CDR3 nucleotides: TGTGCCAGCAGCTTGGGAGGGGCAGATACGCAGTATTTT. This translates into CASSLGGADTQYF.

The gene calls are TRBV3-1 (or the pseudogene TRBV3-2) and TRBJ2-2; TRBD1 aligns across 10 bases. Germline lookup yields CDR1 LGHDT and CDR2 YNNKEL (reference sequence). The CDR3 sequence is 16 residues long. V trimming: 3 bases; J trimming: 0 bases; junction bases outside the gene matches: 1. In DNA form, the CDR3 reads TGTGCCAGCAGCCAGACAGGGGGCGCGAACACCGGGGAGCTGTTTTTT. This gives the protein CASSQTGGANTGELFF.

This chain connects TRBV19 to TRBJ1-1; 9 bases match TRBD1. The V and J ends lost 11 bases and 3 bases, in that order; junction bases with no gene match: 7. The CDR3 is made up of 13 amino acids. The V gene's germline CDR1 is LNHDA and CDR2 SQIVND (reference sequence). This chain's CDR3 is CAGNRGRDTEAFF. For the CDR3, the DNA is TGTGCCGGGAACAGGGGGCGAGACACTGAAGCTTTCTTT.

The rearrangement joins TRBV7-2 to TRBJ2-1; D gene ambiguous. V dropped 4 bases and J dropped 5 bases, with 9 bases sitting between them. The CDR3 runs 13 residues. Germline CDR1 reads SGHTA; CDR2 reads FQGNSA. As DNA, the CDR3 is TGTGCCAGCAGCTCAAGTCGGAACAATGAGCAGTTCTTC. Its translation is CASSSSRNNEQFF. The full variable domain, its missing parts supplied by reference TRBV7-2 and TRBJ2-1, is GAGVSQSPSNKVTEKGKDVELRCDPISGHTALYWYRQSLGQGLEFLIYFQGNSAPDKSGLPSDRFSAERTGGSVSTLTIQRTQQEDSAVYLCASSSSRNNEQFFGPGTRLTVL.

The chain has TRBV10-1 and TRBJ2-7; 12 positions match TRBD2. Germline-derived CDR1 and CDR2 are WNHNN and SYGVQD (reference sequence). The CDR3 extends over 14 amino acids. Germline trimming cut 8 bases from V and 2 bases from J; bases unmatched to any gene: 4. The CDR3 spells CASLTSGGTYEQYV. CDR3 DNA: TGCGCCAGCCTCACTAGCGGGGGGACCTACGAGCAGTACGTC.

The CDR3 bases are TGCGCCAGCAGCCCCCGGCCGGGACAAATCACAGATACGCAGTATTTT. It codes for CASSPRPGQITDTQYF. The rearrangement uses TRBV5-1 and TRBJ2-3; possibly TRBD1 for D (6 bases). The CDR3 has 16 residues. CDR1 SGHRS and CDR2 YFSETQ come from the germline V gene. Trimming left V 4 bases short and J 2 bases short, with 17 bases between.

The chain links TRBV7-2 to TRBJ1-6; 7 bases align to TRBD1. The CDR3 is made up of 15 amino acids. The germline gives CDR1 SGHTA, CDR2 FQGNSA. V trimming: 1 base; J trimming: 7 bases; junction bases outside the gene matches: 4. The CDR3: CASSLVGTANSPLHF. As DNA, the CDR3 is TGTGCCAGCAGCTTAGTCGGGACAGCAAATTCACCCCTCCACTTT.

The rearrangement uses TRBV12-3 or TRBV12-4 and TRBJ1-4, with 10 bases lining up with TRBD1. The CDR3 loop spans 11 amino acids. With 5 bases clipped from V and 15 bases from J, the junction kept 3 bases outside the gene matches. CDR3 nucleotides: TGTGCCAGCAGTCCGGGACAGGGGTTGTTTTTT. The encoded protein is CASSPGQGLFF.

The gene calls are TRBV24-1 and TRBJ2-5; no clear D gene. The CDR3 has 14 amino acids. Trimming left V 0 bases short and J 2 bases short, with 6 bases between. Germline V gene sequence: CDR1 KGHDR, CDR2 SFDVKD. CDR3 in amino acids: CATSDLDHQETQYF. The DNA for the CDR3 is TGTGCCACCAGTGATTTGGATCATCAAGAGACCCAGTACTTC.